This record looks at one T cell receptor beta chain sequence and its context. Its antigen is unknown. TCRdb's table, derived via immunoSEQ multiplex PCR, lists solely in-frame clones and lacks some. Of approximately 30,000 clones in the sample, roughly 85% were seen once. Stated time point: week 23, last vaccination. Doses comprised 300 ug of mutant IDH1 20-mer peptide each, plus topical imiquimod. The sample belongs to a study of a mutant IDH1 vaccine in newly diagnosed glioma. Study background: During weeks 1, 3, 5, 7, 11, 15, 19 and 23, patients received eight vaccinations. The first vaccination came 4-6 weeks after radiotherapy alone, or with temozolomide cycles. Every participant had undergone radiotherapy, temozolomide, or both before, and most underwent both.

The trim removed 4 bases at V and 5 bases at J, leaving 4 bases unmatched. Germline CDR1 reads SGDLS; CDR2 reads YYNGEE. This CDR3 spans 14 amino acids. This TCR was sampled from a woman younger than 45 with glioma. Sequenced here: PBMCs, sampled from a glioma patient whose treatment included an IDH1 peptide vaccine. The chain has TRBV9 and TRBJ2-5; the match to TRBD2 covers 11 bases. In DNA, the CDR3 is TGTGCCAGCAGCTCCTGGACTAGCGGGGAGACCCAGTACTTC. Translating it yields CASSSWTSGETQYF. Full variable domain (rest looked up from reference TRBV9 and TRBJ2-5): DSGVTQTPKHLITATGQRVTLRCSPRSGDLSVYWYQQSLDQGLQFLIQYYNGEERAKGNILERFSAQQFPDLHSELNLSSLELGDSALYFCASSSWTSGETQYFGPGTRLLVL.